The clone carrying this T cell receptor beta chain has ten or more counts. A single record per CDR3 protein comes from TCRdb applying MiXCR to the 5' RACE reads. Counted here are 20,000 to 25,000 distinct CDR3 sequences, 7% occurring once; the ten biggest clones make up approximately 14%. The data originate from a study of spatial heterogeneity in lung cancer. Study in general: The study consistently detected more beta-chain than alpha-chain sequences.

This sample's time point: sample taken at primary tumor resection. Extraction of whole RNA from tumor, nontumor lung or frozen PBMC preceded unsorted sequencing. This CDR3 has 12 residues. Germline CDR1 SGHTA, CDR2 FQGNSA. V was trimmed by 6 bases and J by 10 bases, leaving 13 bases between them. The source material was PBMCs, sampled at surgery. The sequence was obtained from a male donor with early-stage non-small cell lung cancer. This sequence joins TRBV7-2 and TRBJ2-1; D is possibly TRBD1 (6 bases). CDR3 amino acids: CASRKTGMEQFF. For the CDR3, the DNA is TGTGCCAGCAGAAAAACAGGGATGGAGCAGTTCTTC.